This T cell receptor (beta chain) stems from a study of OX40 agonist ivuxolimab in advanced cancers. Overall study context: Eligibility admitted prior anti-PD-1, anti-PD-L1 or anti-CTLA-4 therapy; 35% to 40% had some.

Germline-derived CDR1 and CDR2 are MNHNS and SASEGT. The V and J ends lost 2 bases and 2 bases respectively, with 16 bases between them. The CDR3 extends over 17 amino acids. Profiling relied on immunoSEQ multiplex PCR, and the TCRdb table lists in-frame clones only, not all of them. Of about 17,000 clones listed, 78% were seen once; the top ten hold under 15%. The chain employs TRBV6-1 and TRBJ1-3, with a possible D match to TRBD1 (5 bases). This TCR came from an adult with an advanced solid tumor such as melanoma, head and neck, liver or kidney cancer. The material sequenced was CD4+ or CD8+ T cells sorted from blood, taken in a trial of the OX40 agonist ivuxolimab. This CDR3 is CASSETGVSNAGNTIYF. For the CDR3, the DNA is TGTGCCAGCAGTGAAACGGGGGTATCGAATGCTGGAAACACCATATATTTT.